This TCR beta chain was found in a study of radiation and T cells in renal cell carcinoma. Across the whole study: Nephrectomy followed 15 Gy stereotactic body radiation by 4 weeks.

The CDR3 loop spans 15 amino acids. Trimming took 3 bases from V and 2 from J, leaving 15 bases between them. Germline V gene data show CDR1 as SGHRS and CDR2 as YFSETQ. Sequenced by immunoSEQ multiplex PCR; TCRdb stores in-frame clones only, minus some. Of 95,000 to 150,000 clones in the sample, 81% were seen once. The sample's time point: blood 2 weeks post-SBRT. As for treatment: 15 Gy SBRT to primary tumor, nephrectomy 4 weeks later. This sequence was found in a man aged 50 or older with renal cell carcinoma. The sample in question was blood, obtained from a patient whose treatment included radiotherapy and nephrectomy. The chain uses TRBV5-1 and TRBJ2-7; perhaps D is TRBD1 or TRBD2 (5 bases each). The CDR3 region is CASSSKRGSTYEQYF. The CDR3, as DNA: TGCGCCAGCAGCTCGAAACGGGGCTCTACCTACGAGCAGTACTTC.